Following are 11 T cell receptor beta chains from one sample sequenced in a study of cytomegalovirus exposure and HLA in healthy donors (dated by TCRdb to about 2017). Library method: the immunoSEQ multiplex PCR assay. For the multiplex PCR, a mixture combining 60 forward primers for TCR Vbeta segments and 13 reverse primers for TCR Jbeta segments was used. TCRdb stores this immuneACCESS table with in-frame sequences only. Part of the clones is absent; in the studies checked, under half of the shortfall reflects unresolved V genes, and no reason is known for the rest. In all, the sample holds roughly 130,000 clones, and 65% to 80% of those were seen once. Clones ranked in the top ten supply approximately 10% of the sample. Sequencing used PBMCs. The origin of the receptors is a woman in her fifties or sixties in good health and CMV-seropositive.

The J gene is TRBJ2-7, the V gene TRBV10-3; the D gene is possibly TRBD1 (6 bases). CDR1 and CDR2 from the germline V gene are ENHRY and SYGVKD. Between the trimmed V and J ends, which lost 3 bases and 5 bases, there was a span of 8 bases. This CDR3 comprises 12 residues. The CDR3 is CAISDRDNEQYF. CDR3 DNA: TGTGCCATCAGTGACAGGGACAACGAGCAGTACTTC.

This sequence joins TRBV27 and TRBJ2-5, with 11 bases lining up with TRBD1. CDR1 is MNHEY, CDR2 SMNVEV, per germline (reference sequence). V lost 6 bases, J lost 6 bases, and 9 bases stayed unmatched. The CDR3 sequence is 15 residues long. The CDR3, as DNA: TGTGCCAGCAGCCGGACAGGGGGCGCGACGAAGACCCAGTACTTC. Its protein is CASSRTGGATKTQYF.

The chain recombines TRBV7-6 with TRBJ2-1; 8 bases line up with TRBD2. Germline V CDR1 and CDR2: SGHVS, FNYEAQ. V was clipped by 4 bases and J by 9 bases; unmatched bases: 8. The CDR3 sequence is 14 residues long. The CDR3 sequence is CASSSGGVFGEQFF. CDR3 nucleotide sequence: TGTGCCAGCAGCTCGGGGGGGGTCTTCGGTGAGCAGTTCTTC. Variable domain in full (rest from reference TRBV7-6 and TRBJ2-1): GAGVSQSPRYKVTKRGQDVALRCDPISGHVSLYWYRQALGQGPEFLTYFNYEAQQDKSGLPNDRFSAERPEGSISTLTIQRTEQRDSAMYRCASSSGGVFGEQFFGPGTRLTVL.

As DNA, the CDR3 is TGTGCCAGCAGCGCCTGGGCGGGGCCGAGGGAGACCCAGTACTTC. Its protein is CASSAWAGPRETQYF. This chain uses TRBV9 with TRBJ2-5, with D tentatively TRBD2 (6 bases). The V end was cut by 3 bases, the J end by 5 bases, with 17 bases between. The CDR3 extends over 15 amino acids. Germline assignment: CDR1 SGDLS and CDR2 YYNGEE.

CDR3 residues: CASSLRQGTSVSYEQYF. The CDR3 region has the DNA TGTGCCAGCAGCTTGAGGCAAGGGACTAGTGTCTCCTACGAGCAGTACTTC. The chain uses TRBV5-5 and TRBJ2-7, with 8 nucleotides matching TRBD2. CDR3 length: 17 residues. The V gene end was trimmed by 1 base and the J gene end by 0 bases; junction bases not matched to a gene: 9. The germline CDR1 and CDR2 sequences are SGHKS and YYEKEE (reference sequence).

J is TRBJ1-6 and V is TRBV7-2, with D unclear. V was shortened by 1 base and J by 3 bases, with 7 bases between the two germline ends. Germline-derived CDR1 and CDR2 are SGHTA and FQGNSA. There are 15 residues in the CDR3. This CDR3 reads CASSLGESYNSPLHF. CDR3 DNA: TGTGCCAGCAGCTTAGGGGAGAGCTATAATTCACCCCTCCACTTT.

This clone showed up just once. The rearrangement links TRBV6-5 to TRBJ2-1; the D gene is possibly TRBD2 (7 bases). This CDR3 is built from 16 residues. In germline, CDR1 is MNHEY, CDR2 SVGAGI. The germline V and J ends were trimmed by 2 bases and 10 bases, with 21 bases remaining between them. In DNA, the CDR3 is TGTGCCAGCAGTTACGAATCGGGGGGCCGGGGTAGGGAGCAGTTCTTC. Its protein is CASSYESGGRGREQFF.

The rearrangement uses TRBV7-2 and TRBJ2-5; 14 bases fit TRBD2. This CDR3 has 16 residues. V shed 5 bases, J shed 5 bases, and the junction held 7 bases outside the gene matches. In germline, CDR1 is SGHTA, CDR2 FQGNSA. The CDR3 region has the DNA TGTGCCAGCAGCGTTGGACTAGCGGGGGGCCGGGAGACCCAGTACTTC. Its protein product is CASSVGLAGGRETQYF.

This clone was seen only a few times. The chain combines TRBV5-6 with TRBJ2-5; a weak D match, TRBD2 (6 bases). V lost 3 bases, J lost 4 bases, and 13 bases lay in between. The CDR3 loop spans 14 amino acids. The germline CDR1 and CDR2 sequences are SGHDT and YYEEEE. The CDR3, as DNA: TGTGCCAGCAGCTGGGGCGCGGAGGGAGAGACCCAGTACTTC. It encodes CASSWGAEGETQYF.

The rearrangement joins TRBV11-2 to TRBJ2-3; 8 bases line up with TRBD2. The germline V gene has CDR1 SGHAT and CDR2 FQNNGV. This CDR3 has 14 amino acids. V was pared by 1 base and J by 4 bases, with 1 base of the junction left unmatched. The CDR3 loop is CASSLGTSSDTQYF. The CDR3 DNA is TGTGCCAGCAGCTTAGGGACTAGCTCAGATACGCAGTATTTT.

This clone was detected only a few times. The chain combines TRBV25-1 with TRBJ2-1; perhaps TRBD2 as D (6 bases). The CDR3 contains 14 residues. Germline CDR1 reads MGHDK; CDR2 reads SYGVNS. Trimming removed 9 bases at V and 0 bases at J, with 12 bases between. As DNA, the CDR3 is TGTGCCAGTGCCGGGGGTAGCTCCTACAATGAGCAGTTCTTC. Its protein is CASAGGSSYNEQFF. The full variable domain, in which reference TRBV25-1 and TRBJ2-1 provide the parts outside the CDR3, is EADIYQTPRYLVIGTGKKITLECSQTMGHDKMYWYQQDPGMELHLIHYSYGVNSTEKGDLSSESTVSRIRTEHFPLTLESARPSHTSQYLCASAGGSSYNEQFFGPGTRLTVL.